This is a list of T cell receptor beta chains from one sample in a study of early T cells in non-severe SARS-CoV-2 infection. TCRdb processed the 5' RACE reads anew with MiXCR; each CDR3 protein has one entry. In the table there are around 53,000 distinct CDR3 sequences, roughly 9.8% of which are singletons. The sequencing input was whole blood. The receptors come from an adult who was a healthcare worker with PCR-confirmed SARS-CoV-2 infection or an uninfected control (not recorded which). The conserved cysteine and the conserved F or W are not part of the CDR3 here.

>TRBV2|TRBJ1-5
ASRRSQPQH
>TRBV7-2|TRBJ2-7
ASSLVTRPQTYEQY
>TRBV29-1|TRBJ1-1
SVEVGMNTEAF
>TRBV7-2|TRBJ2-2
ASSFHRDTGELF
>TRBV11-1|TRBJ2-2
ASSPPPVVRGDNTGELF
>TRBV28|TRBJ1-2
ASRGAGGYT
>TRBV7-6|TRBJ2-1
ASSLKSTALREFDEQF
>TRBV14|TRBJ2-1
ANSKILAEGDEQF
>TRBV7-6|TRBJ1-5
ASSVVGNQPQH
>TRBV28|TRBJ1-5
ASSLFGQPQL
>TRBV28|TRBJ1-5
ASSLGHRTGNQPQH
>TRBV7-4|TRBJ1-5
ASSTSQGFDQPQH
>TRBV7-2|TRBJ2-3
ASSYGGGPDTQY